The text below deals with one TCR beta chain. This sample stems from a study of blood T cells in healthy people across ages. Study at large: Template switching recovered approximately one barcoded beta molecule for every two T cells.

A second PCR of roughly 6 to 12 cycles used a sample-barcoded 5' primer and a J-beta primer mix. TCRdb re-called the 5' RACE reads through MiXCR, storing one row per CDR3 protein. The sample shows 800,000 to 950,000 distinct CDR3 sequences, about 27% of them seen only once. This sample also appeared in a second study, on T cells of mothers and their children. That report notes: Second-PCR amplification with M1S added sample barcodes and 2-4 random nucleotides.

The specimen sequenced was blood. The TCR sequence derives from a woman aged 40 to 50 in good health.

In DNA, the CDR3 is TGTGCCATCAGTGGAGGGGATAAGCCCCAGCATTTT. The encoded protein is CAISGGDKPQHF. The chain employs TRBV10-3 and TRBJ1-5, with D perhaps matching TRBD1 (5 bases). Germline CDR1 ENHRY, CDR2 SYGVKD. This CDR3 is 12 amino acids long. V gave up 4 bases and J gave up 8 bases, with 9 bases separating them.